Below are 2 T cell receptor beta chains sequenced from a single sample in a study of blood T cell repertoires in COVID-19. Profiled with immunoSEQ multiplex PCR; TCRdb holds only in-frame clones, not every one. The data show approximately 250,000 clones, with around 85% seen just once and 5% to 7% held by the top ten. Input material: peripheral blood. The source of these receptors is a woman aged 60-75 years with active or convalescent COVID-19.

The CDR3 loop is CASSRSGINNQPQHF. In DNA, the CDR3 is TGTGCCAGCAGCCGCTCCGGGATAAACAATCAGCCCCAGCATTTT. V is TRBV6-5 and J is TRBJ1-5; D remains unclear. This CDR3 contains 15 residues. CDR1 and CDR2 from the germline V gene are MNHEY and SVGAGI. The V end lost 6 bases, the J end lost 3 bases, and 15 bases lay between the germline ends.

The V call is TRBV5-5, the J call TRBJ2-1, with D possibly TRBD1 on 6 matching bases. The CDR3 loop spans 16 amino acids. V was clipped by 3 bases and J by 8 bases, with 21 bases between them. From germline, CDR1 is SGHKS and CDR2 YYEKEE (reference sequence). The CDR3 loop reads CASSWRGQGMIDEQFF. The CDR3, as DNA: TGTGCCAGCAGCTGGCGAGGGCAGGGGATGATCGATGAGCAGTTCTTC.